This T cell receptor beta chain was observed in a study of T cells in Graves' hyperthyroidism and ophthalmopathy. Amplification yielded TCR beta CDR3 regions, with RNA transcripts as the source. Researchers ran a first-round RT-PCR on the TCR CDR3 using the HTBI primer set. MiXCR, run by TCRdb on the multiplex PCR reads, gives a single entry per CDR3 protein. Here the sample spans about 260,000 distinct CDR3 sequences, around 17% being singletons. Points from the study as a whole: A median about 7 months before onset, the model predicted ophthalmopathy.

Between the trimmed V and J ends, which lost 0 bases and 3 bases, there was a span of 15 bases. Looked up from germline, CDR1 is ENHRY and CDR2 is SYGVKD. The CDR3 has 16 residues. This clonotype was observed many times. Its matching antigen is unknown. The sample comprised blood. The J gene is TRBJ2-7, the V gene TRBV10-3; maybe TRBD1 (6 bases). The origin of this receptor is a woman under 30 with Graves' ophthalmopathy. The CDR3 spells CAISESGIGQSYEQYF. DNA for the CDR3: TGTGCCATCAGTGAGTCTGGCATAGGACAGAGCTACGAGCAGTACTTC.